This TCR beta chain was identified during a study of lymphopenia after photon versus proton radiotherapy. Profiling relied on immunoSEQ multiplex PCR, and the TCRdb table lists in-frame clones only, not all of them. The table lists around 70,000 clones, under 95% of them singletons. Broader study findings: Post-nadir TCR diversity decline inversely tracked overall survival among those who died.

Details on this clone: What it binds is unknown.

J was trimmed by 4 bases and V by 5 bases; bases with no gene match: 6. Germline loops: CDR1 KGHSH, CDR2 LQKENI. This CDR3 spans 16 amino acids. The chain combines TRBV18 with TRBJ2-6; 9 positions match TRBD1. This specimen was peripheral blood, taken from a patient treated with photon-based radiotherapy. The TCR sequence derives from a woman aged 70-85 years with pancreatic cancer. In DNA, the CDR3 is TGTGCCAGCTCATCATACAGGGGGCAAGGGGCCAACGTCCTGACTTTC. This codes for CASSSYRGQGANVLTF. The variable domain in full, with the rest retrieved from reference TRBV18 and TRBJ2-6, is NAGVMQNPRHLVRRRGQEARLRCSPMKGHSHVYWYRQLPEEGLKFMVYLQKENIIDESGMPKERFSAEFPKEGPSILRIQQVVRGDSAAYFCASSSYRGQGANVLTFGAGSRLTVL.